The TCR beta chain described here comes from a study of T cell changes during pregnancy in multiple sclerosis. V shed 5 bases and J 1 base; nucleotides not matched to a gene: 7. The germline gives CDR1 MNHEY, CDR2 SVGAGI. CDR3 length: 15 amino acids. The data were produced by immunoSEQ multiplex PCR, yet TCRdb's version contains in-frame clones alone and is incomplete. The repertoire includes some 63,000 clones, around nine tenths of them detected once, and 0.85% to 0.9% sits in the top ten. Specimen: peripheral blood, collected before pregnancy. The genes are TRBV6-5 and TRBJ1-2, with 7 bases lining up with TRBD1. This TCR came from a female donor with multiple sclerosis, enrolled in a pregnancy study. CDR3 loop: CASSRNRGLNYGYTF. In DNA form, the CDR3 reads TGTGCCAGCAGTCGAAACAGGGGTCTTAACTATGGCTACACCTTC.